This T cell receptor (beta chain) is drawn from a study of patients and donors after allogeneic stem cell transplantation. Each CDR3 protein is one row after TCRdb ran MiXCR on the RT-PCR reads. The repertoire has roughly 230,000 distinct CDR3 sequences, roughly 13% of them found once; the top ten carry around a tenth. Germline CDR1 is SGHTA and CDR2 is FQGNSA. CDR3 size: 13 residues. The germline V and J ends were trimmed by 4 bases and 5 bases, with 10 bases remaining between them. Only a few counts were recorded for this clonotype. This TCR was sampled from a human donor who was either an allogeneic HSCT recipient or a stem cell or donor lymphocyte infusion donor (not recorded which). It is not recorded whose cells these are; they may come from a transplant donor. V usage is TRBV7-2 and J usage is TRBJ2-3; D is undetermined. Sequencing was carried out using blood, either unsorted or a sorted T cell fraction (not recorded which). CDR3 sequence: CASSSLDGDTQYF. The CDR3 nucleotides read TGTGCCAGCAGCTCTCTAGACGGAGATACGCAGTATTTT.